One sample yielded the 21 T cell receptor beta chains listed below, sequenced in a study of shared clonotypes between healthy human individuals. Produced via immunoSEQ multiplex PCR; TCRdb's table is partial and in-frame only. The repertoire holds some 2,500,000 clones, with 85% to 95% as singletons. Source material: naive CD4+ T cells from PBMCs. Subset given: CD45RA+ positively selected. The receptors shown here come from a man younger than 30 in good health. Some clones in this sample may be carry-over from other donors' samples.

The CDR3 DNA follows: TGCGCCAGCAAACAGACTAGCGGGAGTCACACAGATACGCAGTATTTT. It translates to CASKQTSGSHTDTQYF. This chain links TRBV5-1 with TRBJ2-3; the match to TRBD2 covers 12 bases. The ends lost 6 bases at V and 2 bases at J; junction bases unmatched: 7. The CDR3 loop spans 16 amino acids. From germline, CDR1 is SGHRS and CDR2 YFSETQ.

V usage is TRBV7-3 and J usage is TRBJ2-7, with D possibly called TRBD1 or TRBD2 (6 bases each). Per germline, CDR1 SGHTA and CDR2 FQGTGA. CDR3 length: 13 residues. Trimming removed 2 bases at V and 7 bases at J, with 12 bases between. CDR3 sequence reads: CASSLSGASEQYF. In DNA form, the CDR3 reads TGTGCCAGCAGCTTATCGGGGGCGAGTGAGCAGTACTTC.

The rearrangement links TRBV11-2 to TRBJ1-1, with no clear D. CDR3 size: 15 residues. Between the trimmed V and J ends, which lost 1 base and 4 bases, there was a span of 13 bases. Germline CDR1 is SGHAT and CDR2 is FQNNGV. CDR3 bases: TGTGCCAGCAGCTTAGTCGGGGATCGGGGCACTGAAGCTTTCTTT. This gives the protein CASSLVGDRGTEAFF. Using reference TRBV11-2 and TRBJ1-1 for the parts outside the CDR3, the full variable domain is EAGVAQSPRYKIIEKRQSVAFWCNPISGHATLYWYQQILGQGPKLLIQFQNNGVVDDSQLPKDRFSAERLKGVDSTLKIQPAKLEDSAVYLCASSLVGDRGTEAFFGQGTRLTVV.

The rearrangement uses TRBV7-9 and TRBJ2-1; 11 bases fit TRBD1. Unmatched junction bases numbered 4, after V lost 7 bases and J lost 5 bases. Germline V CDR1 and CDR2: SEHNR, FQNEAQ (reference sequence). The CDR3 spans 14 residues. The CDR3 DNA reads as TGTGCCAGCACTGGACAGGGGGCGGACAATGAGCAGTTCTTC. Its protein is CASTGQGADNEQFF. The full variable domain, completed using reference TRBV7-9 and TRBJ2-1, is DTGVSQNPRHKITKRGQNVTFRCDPISEHNRLYWYRQTLGQGPEFLTYFQNEAQLEKSRLLSDRFSAERPKGSFSTLEIQRTEQGDSAMYLCASTGQGADNEQFFGPGTRLTVL.

In DNA, the CDR3 is TGCAGCGCGGCGGACGGAGGCCATGAAAAACTGTTTTTT. Its protein is CSAADGGHEKLFF. The chain combines TRBV29-1 with TRBJ1-4, with D unclear. CDR1 is SQVTM, CDR2 ANQGSEA, per germline. Trimming left V 7 bases short and J 6 bases short, with 15 bases between. The CDR3 extends over 13 amino acids. Complete variable domain (other parts from reference TRBV29-1 and TRBJ1-4): SAVISQKPSRDICQRGTSLTIQCQVDSQVTMMFWYRQQPGQSLTLIATANQGSEATYESGFVIDKFPISRPNLTFSTLTVSNMSPEDSSIYLCSAADGGHEKLFFGSGTQLSVL.

The chain links TRBV6-1 to TRBJ2-7; 8 bases are shared with TRBD1. The CDR3 is 17 residues long. Germline V gives CDR1 MNHNS, CDR2 SASEGT. V was pared by 0 bases and J by 3 bases, with 10 bases of the junction left unmatched. The CDR3 protein is CASSEAPGGSSYYEQYF. The CDR3 DNA sequence: TGTGCCAGCAGTGAAGCTCCAGGGGGCTCTTCCTACTACGAGCAGTACTTC.

This chain connects TRBV6-1 to TRBJ2-1; D gene unclear. V was cut by 10 bases and J by 4 bases, with 20 bases left in between. The CDR3 has 15 amino acids. Germline V CDR1 and CDR2: MNHNS, SASEGT. CDR3 residues: CATRVETLPYNEQFF. The CDR3, as DNA: TGTGCCACCCGAGTCGAAACTCTTCCATACAATGAGCAGTTCTTC.

This chain connects TRBV4-3 to TRBJ1-1, with 8 positions matching TRBD1. V trimming: 5 bases; J trimming: 2 bases; junction bases outside the gene matches: 7. From germline, CDR1 is LGHNA and CDR2 YSLEER. The CDR3 contains 15 residues. The CDR3 region has the DNA TGCGCCAGCAGCAAGATGGACAGGGTAAACACTGAAGCTTTCTTT. It translates to CASSKMDRVNTEAFF.

The chain uses TRBV5-4 and TRBJ2-7, with TRBD1 as a possible D gene (5 bases). This CDR3 spans 15 amino acids. Germline-derived CDR1 and CDR2 are SGHNT and YYREEE (reference sequence). Deletions cut 4 bases from V and 5 bases from J, with 19 bases between. In DNA form, the CDR3 reads TGTGCCAGCAGCGTAGCAGGGCCCTTATGGCACGAGCAGTACTTC. It specifies CASSVAGPLWHEQYF. The full variable domain, completed using reference TRBV5-4 and TRBJ2-7, is ETGVTQSPTHLIKTRGQQVTLRCSSQSGHNTVSWYQQALGQGPQFIFQYYREEENGRGNFPPRFSGLQFPNYSSELNVNALELDDSALYLCASSVAGPLWHEQYFGPGTRLTVT.

The chain is built from TRBV5-5 and TRBJ1-1; D is possibly TRBD1 (6 bases). The CDR3 loop spans 14 amino acids. The V gene lost 4 bases and the J gene lost 8 bases, with 18 bases spanning the gap. Germline V gives CDR1 SGHKS, CDR2 YYEKEE (reference sequence). CDR3 in amino acids: CASSREVQGPEAFF. The CDR3 bases are TGTGCCAGCAGCCGAGAGGTACAGGGCCCCGAAGCTTTCTTT.

The chain uses TRBV4-1 and TRBJ2-3; weak D call: TRBD2 (5 bases). The V gene's germline CDR1 is MGHRA and CDR2 YSYEKL. The CDR3 consists of 18 residues. V dropped 2 bases and J dropped 4 bases, with 22 bases sitting between them. This CDR3 reads CASSQRGNIARKADTQYF. The CDR3, as DNA: TGCGCCAGCAGCCAAAGAGGGAACATAGCCAGGAAGGCAGATACGCAGTATTTT.

This rearrangement joins TRBV19 to TRBJ2-1, with 10 bases that match TRBD2. V lost 4 bases and J lost 8; bases outside the gene matches: 8. This CDR3 spans 15 amino acids. Germline V CDR1 and CDR2: LNHDA, SQIVND (reference sequence). The CDR3 protein is CASSNLAGDGHEQFF. The CDR3 nucleotides read TGTGCCAGTAGTAATCTAGCGGGGGATGGTCATGAGCAGTTCTTC.

As concerns this clone: The same CDR3 also results from other DNA sequences found in this sample. The chain employs TRBV5-1 and TRBJ1-3; TRBD1 matches 10 bases. The CDR3 loop spans 15 amino acids. CDR1 and CDR2 (germline): SGHRS, YFSETQ. V lost 8 bases and J lost 3; bases outside the gene matches: 8. CDR3 in amino acids: CASSGRTGGGNTIYF. The DNA of the CDR3 is TGCGCCAGTAGCGGCCGGACAGGGGGTGGAAACACCATATATTTT.

The chain couples TRBV6-5 to TRBJ1-1; maybe TRBD1 (6 bases). The ends were cut back, 0 bases at V and 11 bases at J, with 10 bases in the middle. From germline, CDR1 is MNHEY and CDR2 SVGAGI. This CDR3 is built from 12 residues. CDR3 bases: TGTGCCAGCAGTTACTCCACAGGGACGGCTTTCTTT. Amino acid sequence: CASSYSTGTAFF.

J is TRBJ2-3 and V is TRBV11-2, with 7 bases lining up with TRBD2. This CDR3 comprises 16 residues. Germline V gene sequence: CDR1 SGHAT, CDR2 FQNNGV. Unmatched junction bases numbered 9, after V lost 4 bases and J lost 2 bases. CDR3 nucleotide sequence: TGTGCCAGCAGCTATACCCTCGGGGGGATCACAGATACGCAGTATTTT. Amino acid sequence: CASSYTLGGITDTQYF.

V gene TRBV5-1 combines with J gene TRBJ2-6, with D maybe TRBD2 (6 bases). CDR1 SGHRS and CDR2 YFSETQ come from the germline V gene. This CDR3 has 17 amino acids. V was pared by 3 bases and J by 2 bases, with 15 bases between. CDR3 protein: CASSSGVGATGANVLTF. CDR3 nucleotides: TGCGCCAGCAGCTCGGGGGTGGGAGCGACTGGGGCCAACGTCCTGACTTTC.

The chain recombines TRBV7-9 with TRBJ2-5; the D gene is possibly TRBD1 (6 bases). From germline, CDR1 is SEHNR and CDR2 FQNEAQ (reference sequence). The germline V and J ends were trimmed by 4 bases and 4 bases, with 16 bases remaining between them. The CDR3 consists of 15 residues. CDR3 region: CASSSDSHSGETQYF. The CDR3 coding sequence is TGTGCCAGCAGCTCGGACAGCCACTCCGGAGAGACCCAGTACTTC.

The CDR3 spells CASSSIRSFRDAKKGAQYF. The CDR3 region has the DNA TGTGCCAGCAGCTCAATCCGCTCTTTCCGGGACGCTAAGAAGGGGGCCCAGTACTTC. The chain recombines TRBV7-9 with TRBJ2-5; D is possibly TRBD1 (6 bases). V dropped 4 bases and J dropped 9 bases, with 33 bases sitting between them. Germline CDR1 SEHNR, CDR2 FQNEAQ (reference sequence). The CDR3 consists of 19 residues.

V and J are TRBV18 and TRBJ2-7, with 12 bases that match TRBD1. The CDR3 extends over 13 amino acids. CDR1 is KGHSH and CDR2 is LQKENI in the germline V gene. The V gene end was trimmed by 6 bases and the J gene end by 5 bases; junction bases not matched to a gene: 2. The CDR3 is CASSWDRGHEQYF. The CDR3 coding sequence is TGTGCCAGCTCCTGGGACAGGGGGCACGAGCAGTACTTC.

This clone turned up a few times. This chain connects TRBV19 to TRBJ1-2, with TRBD1 identical over 10 bases. V shed 4 bases and J 7 bases; nucleotides not matched to a gene: 6. Germline V gives CDR1 LNHDA, CDR2 SQIVND (reference sequence). CDR3 size: 14 residues. The CDR3 DNA follows: TGTGCCAGTAGTACCCGACAGGGGGCGACTGGCTACACCTTC. Translating gives CASSTRQGATGYTF.

This chain connects TRBV6-5 to TRBJ1-2; D is unclear. This CDR3 has 11 amino acids. V lost 6 bases and J lost 8, with 10 bases in between. The germline V gene encodes CDR1 MNHEY and CDR2 SVGAGI. In nucleotides, the CDR3 is TGTGCCAGCAGCCAAGCGGTAGGCTACACCTTC. Translated, it gives CASSQAVGYTF.